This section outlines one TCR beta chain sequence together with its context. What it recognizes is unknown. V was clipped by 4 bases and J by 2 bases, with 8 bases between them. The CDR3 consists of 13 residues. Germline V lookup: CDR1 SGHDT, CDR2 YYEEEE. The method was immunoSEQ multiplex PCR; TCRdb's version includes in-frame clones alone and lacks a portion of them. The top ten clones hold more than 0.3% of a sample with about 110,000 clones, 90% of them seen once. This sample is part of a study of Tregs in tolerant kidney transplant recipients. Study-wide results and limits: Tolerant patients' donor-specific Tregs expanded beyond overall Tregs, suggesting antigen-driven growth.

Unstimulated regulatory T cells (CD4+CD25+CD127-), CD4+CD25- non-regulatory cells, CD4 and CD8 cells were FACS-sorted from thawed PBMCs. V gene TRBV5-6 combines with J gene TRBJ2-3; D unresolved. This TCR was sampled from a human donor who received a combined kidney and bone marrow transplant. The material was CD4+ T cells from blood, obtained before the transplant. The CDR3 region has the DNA TGTGCCAGCAGCCCGAGGCCCACAGATACGCAGTATTTT. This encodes CASSPRPTDTQYF.